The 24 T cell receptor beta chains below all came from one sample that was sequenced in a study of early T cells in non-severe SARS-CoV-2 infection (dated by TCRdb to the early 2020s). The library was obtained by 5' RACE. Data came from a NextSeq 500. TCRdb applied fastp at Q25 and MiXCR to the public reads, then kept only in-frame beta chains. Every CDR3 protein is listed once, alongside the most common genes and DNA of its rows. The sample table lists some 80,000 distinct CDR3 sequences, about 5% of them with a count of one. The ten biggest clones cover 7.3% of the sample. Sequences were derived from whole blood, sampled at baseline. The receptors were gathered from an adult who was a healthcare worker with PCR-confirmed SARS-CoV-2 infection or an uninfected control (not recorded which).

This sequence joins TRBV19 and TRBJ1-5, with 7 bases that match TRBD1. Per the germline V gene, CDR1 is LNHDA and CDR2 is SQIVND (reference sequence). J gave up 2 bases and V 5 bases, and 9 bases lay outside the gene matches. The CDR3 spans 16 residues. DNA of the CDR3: TGTGCCAGTAGTCCAAACAGGGGCAGGGGCAATCAGCCCCAGCATTTT. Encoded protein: CASSPNRGRGNQPQHF.

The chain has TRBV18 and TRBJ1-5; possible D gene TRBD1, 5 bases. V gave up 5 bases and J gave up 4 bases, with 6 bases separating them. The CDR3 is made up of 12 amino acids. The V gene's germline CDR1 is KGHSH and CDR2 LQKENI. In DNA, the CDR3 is TGTGCCAGCTCAGACAGAAATCAGCCCCAGCATTTT. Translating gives CASSDRNQPQHF.

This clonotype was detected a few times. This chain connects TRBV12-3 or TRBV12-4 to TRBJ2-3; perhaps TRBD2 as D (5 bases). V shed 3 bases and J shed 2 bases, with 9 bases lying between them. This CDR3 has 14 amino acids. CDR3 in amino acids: CASSFSVNTDTQYF. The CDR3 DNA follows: TGTGCCAGCAGTTTTAGCGTTAACACAGATACGCAGTATTTT.

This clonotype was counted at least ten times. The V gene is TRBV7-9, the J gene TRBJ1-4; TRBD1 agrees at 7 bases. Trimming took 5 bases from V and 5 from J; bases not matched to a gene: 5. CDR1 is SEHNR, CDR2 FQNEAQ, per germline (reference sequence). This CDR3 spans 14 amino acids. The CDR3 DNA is TGTGCCAGCAGCCGAGGGACAGCGAATGAAAAACTGTTTTTT. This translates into CASSRGTANEKLFF. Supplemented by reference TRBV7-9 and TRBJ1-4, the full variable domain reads DTGVSQNPRHKITKRGQNVTFRCDPISEHNRLYWYRQTLGQGPEFLTYFQNEAQLEKSRLLSDRFSAERPKGSFSTLEIQRTEQGDSAMYLCASSRGTANEKLFFGSGTQLSVL.

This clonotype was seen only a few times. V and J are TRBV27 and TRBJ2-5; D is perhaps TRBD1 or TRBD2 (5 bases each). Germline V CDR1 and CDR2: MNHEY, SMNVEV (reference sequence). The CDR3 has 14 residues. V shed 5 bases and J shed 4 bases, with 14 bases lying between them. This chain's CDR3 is CASSMGPDGETQYF. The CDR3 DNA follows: TGTGCCAGCAGTATGGGACCCGACGGAGAGACCCAGTACTTC.

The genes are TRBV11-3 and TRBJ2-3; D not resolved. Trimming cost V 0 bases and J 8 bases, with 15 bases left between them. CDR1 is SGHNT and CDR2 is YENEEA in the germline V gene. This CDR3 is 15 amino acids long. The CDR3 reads CASSLDTTRIGTQYF. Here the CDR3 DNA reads TGTGCCAGCAGCTTAGACACCACAAGGATAGGTACGCAGTATTTT.

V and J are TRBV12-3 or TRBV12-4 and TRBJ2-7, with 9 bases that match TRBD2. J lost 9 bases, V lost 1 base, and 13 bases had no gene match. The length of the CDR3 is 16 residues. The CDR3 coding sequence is TGTGCCAGCAGTTTAGGGCATGTGGCGGGAGGGCGGTTGCAGTACTTC. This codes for CASSLGHVAGGRLQYF.

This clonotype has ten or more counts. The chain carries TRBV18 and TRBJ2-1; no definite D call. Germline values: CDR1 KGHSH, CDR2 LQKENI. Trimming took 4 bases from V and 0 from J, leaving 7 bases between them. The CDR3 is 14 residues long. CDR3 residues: CASSQVSSYNEQFF. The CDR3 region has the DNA TGTGCCAGCTCACAGGTTAGCTCCTACAATGAGCAGTTCTTC.

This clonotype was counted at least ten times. CDR3 amino acids: CSARIDRYQETQYF. DNA for the CDR3: TGCAGTGCTAGGATTGACAGATACCAAGAGACCCAGTACTTC. J is TRBJ2-5 and V is TRBV20-1, with D tentatively TRBD1 (5 bases). The V end lost 3 bases, the J end lost 0 bases, and 11 bases lay between the germline ends. Germline CDR1 and CDR2: DFQATT and SNEGSKA (reference sequence). The CDR3 sequence is 14 residues long.

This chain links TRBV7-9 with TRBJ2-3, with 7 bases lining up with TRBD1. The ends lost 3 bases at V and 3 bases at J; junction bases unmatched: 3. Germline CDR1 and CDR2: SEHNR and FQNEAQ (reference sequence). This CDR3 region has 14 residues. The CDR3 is CASSLKGATDTQYF. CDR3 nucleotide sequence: TGTGCCAGCAGCTTGAAGGGGGCGACAGATACGCAGTATTTT.

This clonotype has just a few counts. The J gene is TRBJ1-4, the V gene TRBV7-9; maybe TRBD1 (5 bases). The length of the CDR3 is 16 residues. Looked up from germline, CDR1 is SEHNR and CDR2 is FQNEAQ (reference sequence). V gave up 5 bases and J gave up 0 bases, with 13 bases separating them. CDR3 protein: CASSPSEGTTNEKLFF. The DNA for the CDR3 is TGTGCCAGCAGCCCCTCCGAGGGGACAACTAATGAAAAACTGTTTTTT.

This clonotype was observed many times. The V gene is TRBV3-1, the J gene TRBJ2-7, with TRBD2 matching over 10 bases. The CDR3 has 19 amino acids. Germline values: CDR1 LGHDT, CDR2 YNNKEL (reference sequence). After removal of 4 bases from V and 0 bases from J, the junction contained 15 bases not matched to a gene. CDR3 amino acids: CASSLLPPGASGSSYEQYF. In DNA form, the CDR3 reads TGTGCCAGCAGCCTCCTCCCTCCCGGGGCTAGCGGGAGCTCCTACGAGCAGTACTTC.

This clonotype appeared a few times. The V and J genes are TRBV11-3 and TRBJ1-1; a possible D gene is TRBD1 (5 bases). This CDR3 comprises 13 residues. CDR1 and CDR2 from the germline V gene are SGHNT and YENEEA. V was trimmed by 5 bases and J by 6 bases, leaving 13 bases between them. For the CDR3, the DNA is TGTGCCAGCAGCCAAGGCGGGGGAGCTGAAGCTTTCTTT. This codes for CASSQGGGAEAFF.

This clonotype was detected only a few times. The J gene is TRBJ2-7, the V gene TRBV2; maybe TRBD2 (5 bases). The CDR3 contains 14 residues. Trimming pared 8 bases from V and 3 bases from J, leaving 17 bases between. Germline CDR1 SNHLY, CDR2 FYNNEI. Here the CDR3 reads CASLLERAVYEQYF. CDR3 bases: TGTGCCAGCTTACTAGAGAGAGCAGTCTACGAGCAGTACTTC.

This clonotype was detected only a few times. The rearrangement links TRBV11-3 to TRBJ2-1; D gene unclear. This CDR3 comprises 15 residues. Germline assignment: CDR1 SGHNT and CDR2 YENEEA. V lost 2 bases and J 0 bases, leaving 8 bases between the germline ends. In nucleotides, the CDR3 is TGTGCCAGCAGCTTACTCCTAAGCTCCTACAATGAGCAGTTCTTC. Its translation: CASSLLLSSYNEQFF. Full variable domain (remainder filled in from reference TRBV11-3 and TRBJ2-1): EAGVVQSPRYKIIEKKQPVAFWCNPISGHNTLYWYLQNLGQGPELLIRYENEEAVDDSQLPKDRFSAERLKGVDSTLKIQPAELGDSAVYLCASSLLLSSYNEQFFGPGTRLTVL.

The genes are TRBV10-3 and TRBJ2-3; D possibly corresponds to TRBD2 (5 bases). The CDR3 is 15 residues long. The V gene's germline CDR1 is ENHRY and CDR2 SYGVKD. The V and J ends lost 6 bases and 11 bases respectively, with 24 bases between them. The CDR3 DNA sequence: TGTGCCATCAGGGCCGCTATGGGAGACCATTCTGGGCAGTATTTT. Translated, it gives CAIRAAMGDHSGQYF.

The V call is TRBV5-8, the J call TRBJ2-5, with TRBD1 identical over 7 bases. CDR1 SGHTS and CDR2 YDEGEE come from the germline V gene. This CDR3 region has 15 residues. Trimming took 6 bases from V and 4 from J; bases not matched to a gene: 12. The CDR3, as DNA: TGTGCCAGCACCATTTCGACAGGGCGCCGAGAGACCCAGTACTTC. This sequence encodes CASTISTGRRETQYF.

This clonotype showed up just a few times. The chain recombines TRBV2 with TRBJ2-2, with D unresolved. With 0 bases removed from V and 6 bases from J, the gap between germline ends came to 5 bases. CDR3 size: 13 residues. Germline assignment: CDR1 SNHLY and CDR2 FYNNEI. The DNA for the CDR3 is TGTGCCAGCAGTGAAGCGGTCCCCGGGGAGCTGTTTTTT. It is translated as CASSEAVPGELFF.

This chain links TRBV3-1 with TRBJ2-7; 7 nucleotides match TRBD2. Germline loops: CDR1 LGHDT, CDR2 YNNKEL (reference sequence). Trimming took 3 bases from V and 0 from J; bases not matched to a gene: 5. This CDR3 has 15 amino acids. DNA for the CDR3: TGTGCCAGCAGCCAGCAGACTAGCCACTCCTACGAGCAGTACTTC. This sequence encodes CASSQQTSHSYEQYF.

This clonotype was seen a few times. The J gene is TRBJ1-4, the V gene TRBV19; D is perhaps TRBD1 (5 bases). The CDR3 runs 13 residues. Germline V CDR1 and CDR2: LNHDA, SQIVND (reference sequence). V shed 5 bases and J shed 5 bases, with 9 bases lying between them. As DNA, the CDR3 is TGTGCCAGTAGTTTAACAGGAAATGAAAAACTGTTTTTT. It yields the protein CASSLTGNEKLFF.

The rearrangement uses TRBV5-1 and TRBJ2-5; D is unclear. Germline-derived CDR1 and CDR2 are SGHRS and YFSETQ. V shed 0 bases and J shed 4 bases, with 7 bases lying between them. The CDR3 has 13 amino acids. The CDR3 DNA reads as TGCGCCAGCAGCTTGGGGGCGCGAGAGACCCAGTACTTC. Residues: CASSLGARETQYF.

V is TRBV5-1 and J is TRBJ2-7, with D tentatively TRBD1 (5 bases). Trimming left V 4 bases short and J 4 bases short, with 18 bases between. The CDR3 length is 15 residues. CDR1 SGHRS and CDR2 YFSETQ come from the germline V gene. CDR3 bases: TGCGCCAGCAGCCCGGGTCAGGGTCTGTATTACGAGCAGTACTTC. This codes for CASSPGQGLYYEQYF.

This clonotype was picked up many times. Written as DNA, the CDR3 is TGCAGTGCTAGAACGACAGGGGCGGTTGTCACAGATACGCAGTATTTT. It codes for CSARTTGAVVTDTQYF. The rearrangement uses TRBV20-1 and TRBJ2-3; 8 nucleotides line up with TRBD1. The V gene's germline CDR1 is DFQATT and CDR2 SNEGSKA (reference sequence). The CDR3 has 16 residues. Trimming removed 2 bases from V and 2 bases from J; junction bases left unmatched: 9.

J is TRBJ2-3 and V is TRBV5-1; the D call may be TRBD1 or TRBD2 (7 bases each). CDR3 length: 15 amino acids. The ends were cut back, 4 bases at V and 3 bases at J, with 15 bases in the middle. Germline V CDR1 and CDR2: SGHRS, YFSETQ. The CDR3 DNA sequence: TGCGCCAGCAGCCCGGGGAGGGGGCGTACAGATACGCAGTATTTT. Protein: CASSPGRGRTDTQYF.